The clone carrying this TCR beta chain occurred a few times. This record comes from a study of cytomegalovirus exposure and HLA in healthy donors. Trimming took 5 bases from V and 6 from J; bases not matched to a gene: 10. Germline V gene lookup returns CDR1 MNHNY and CDR2 SVGAGI (reference sequence). The CDR3 length is 14 residues. The PCR made use of 60 Vbeta and 13 Jbeta primers. Assay used: immunoSEQ multiplex PCR; TCRdb lists only in-frame clones, some missing. Found here are 83,000 or so clones, around 76% of them singletons; the top ten hold around 10%. V and J are TRBV6-6 and TRBJ2-7; TRBD1 matches 7 bases. The material sequenced was PBMCs. The clonotype was recovered from a man aged 25-40 years in good health and CMV-seropositive. CDR3 protein: CASSHGTAAAEQYF. The CDR3, as DNA: TGTGCCAGCAGTCATGGGACAGCTGCAGCCGAGCAGTACTTC.